This T cell receptor (beta chain) emerged from a study of T cells after yellow fever vaccination. Whole-study findings and limits: Overall, a small share of clonotypes was seen in both CD4 and CD8 compartments.

The CDR3 runs to 14 residues. Trimming stripped 1 base from V and 7 bases from J, with 10 bases between. The 5'RACE template-switching step produced TCR cDNA and added a universal primer site and UMIs. TCRdb independently ran MiXCR on the 5' RACE reads; one entry per CDR3 protein. The table records about 340,000 distinct CDR3 sequences, approximately 12% of them present only once. This clonotype was recorded at least ten times. Its antigen is not known. The sample in question was CD4+ T cells sorted from PBMCs, obtained 15 days after the yellow fever booster vaccination. The chain joins TRBV12-3 or TRBV12-4 to TRBJ2-2; the D gene could be TRBD1 or TRBD2 (6 bases each). The TCR originated in a man aged 18 to 29 who received the YFV17D yellow fever vaccine. The CDR3 spells CASSLDGGIGELFF. The CDR3 DNA follows: TGTGCCAGCAGTTTAGACGGGGGCATCGGGGAGCTGTTTTTT.